What follows are 22 T cell receptor beta chains derived from one specimen sequenced in a study of T cell responses to AZD1222 COVID-19 vaccine. This table comes from immunoSEQ multiplex PCR, and its TCRdb copy is limited to in-frame clones, with some not included. The sample holds some 120,000 clones, 93% seen once. The sample consisted of peripheral blood, taken on day 0 of AZD1222 vaccination. These receptors originate from an adult in good health.

CDR3 coding DNA: TGTGCCAGCAGCTTAGACAGCCGGAGAGATCAGCCCCAGCATTTT. Translating gives CASSLDSRRDQPQHF. The V gene is TRBV7-9, the J gene TRBJ1-5; no firm D call. This CDR3 spans 15 amino acids. V was trimmed by 1 base and J by 5 bases, leaving 12 bases between them. Germline-derived CDR1 and CDR2 are SEHNR and FQNEAQ (reference sequence).

The chain combines TRBV29-1 with TRBJ1-5; D gene uncertain. V lost 4 bases to trimming and J lost 1 base, with 11 bases between them. The CDR3 sequence is 14 residues long. The germline V gene has CDR1 SQVTM and CDR2 ANQGSEA. The CDR3 DNA sequence: TGCAGCGTTGGGTCCGGTGGAAGCAATCAGCCCCAGCATTTT. It specifies CSVGSGGSNQPQHF.

V and J are TRBV6-4 and TRBJ2-1; TRBD2 aligns across 10 bases. The CDR3 contains 15 residues. Germline assignment: CDR1 MRHNA and CDR2 SNTAGT. V dropped 0 bases and J dropped 6; count of bases not matched to a gene: 2. Here the CDR3 reads CASSDSSSGGNEQFF. The DNA of the CDR3 is TGTGCCAGCAGTGACTCGTCTAGCGGGGGCAATGAGCAGTTCTTC.

This clone was observed once. The chain carries TRBV27 and TRBJ1-2; the D gene is possibly TRBD1 (5 bases). Trimming removed 8 bases from V and 1 base from J, with 17 bases in between. The germline V gene encodes CDR1 MNHEY and CDR2 SMNVEV (reference sequence). CDR3 length equals 15 residues. The CDR3 is CASREFGGRNYGYTF. The CDR3 nucleotides read TGTGCCAGCCGGGAGTTTGGGGGTCGTAACTATGGCTACACCTTC.

This clone appeared once. This chain uses TRBV28 with TRBJ1-3, with 8 bases that match TRBD1. The CDR3 has 16 amino acids. The V gene end was trimmed by 6 bases and the J gene end by 0 bases; junction bases not matched to a gene: 7. CDR1 and CDR2 from the germline V gene are MDHEN and SYDVKM. The CDR3 loop reads CASRTGGPLSGNTIYF. The CDR3 DNA follows: TGTGCCAGCAGAACAGGGGGTCCCCTCTCTGGAAACACCATATATTTT.

The chain uses TRBV10-1 and TRBJ2-7; D gene uncertain. V lost 2 bases and J lost 4, with 12 bases in between. Looked up from germline, CDR1 is WNHNN and CDR2 is SYGVQD (reference sequence). This CDR3 contains 14 residues. The DNA for the CDR3 is TGCGCCAGCAGTGAGGTGCCCCACCATTACGAGCAGTACTTC. This gives the protein CASSEVPHHYEQYF.

The chain joins TRBV2 to TRBJ1-6; TRBD1 matches 8 bases. Per germline, CDR1 SNHLY and CDR2 FYNNEI. This CDR3 spans 15 amino acids. J gave up 6 bases and V 2 bases, and 3 bases lay outside the gene matches. CDR3 loop: CASSESRGLNSPLHF. The CDR3, as DNA: TGTGCCAGCAGTGAAAGCAGGGGGCTTAATTCACCCCTCCACTTT.

This chain connects TRBV7-9 to TRBJ1-2; TRBD1 might be the D (5 bases). The germline V gene encodes CDR1 SEHNR and CDR2 FQNEAQ (reference sequence). The CDR3 spans 15 residues. V was pared by 5 bases and J by 6 bases, with 19 bases between. The CDR3 here is CASSEAVGDRNGYTF. CDR3 DNA: TGTGCCAGCAGCGAGGCGGTAGGGGACCGGAATGGCTACACCTTC.

J is TRBJ1-2 and V is TRBV20-1; maybe TRBD1 (6 bases). CDR1 and CDR2 from the germline V gene are DFQATT and SNEGSKA (reference sequence). V lost 3 bases and J lost 2, with 7 bases in between. The CDR3 spans 12 residues. CDR3 amino acids: CSASQGNYGYTF. The CDR3 DNA reads TGCAGTGCTAGTCAGGGGAACTATGGCTACACCTTC.

The genes are TRBV5-1 and TRBJ1-1; D ambiguous. The CDR3 totals 13 residues. The V gene lost 1 base and the J gene lost 11 bases, with 15 bases spanning the gap. CDR1 is SGHRS and CDR2 is YFSETQ in the germline V gene. This CDR3 reads CASSLRLEDVAFF. CDR3 bases: TGCGCCAGCAGCTTGCGTCTGGAAGACGTGGCTTTCTTT. The full variable domain, in which reference TRBV5-1 and TRBJ1-1 provide the parts outside the CDR3, is KAGVTQTPRYLIKTRGQQVTLSCSPISGHRSVSWYQQTPGQGLQFLFEYFSETQRNKGNFPGRFSGRQFSNSRSEMNVSTLELGDSALYLCASSLRLEDVAFFGQGTRLTVV.

The chain is built from TRBV4-3 and TRBJ1-6; D possibly corresponds to TRBD1 (5 bases). The germline CDR1 and CDR2 sequences are LGHNA and YSLEER. The CDR3 has 15 amino acids. With 4 bases removed from V and 5 bases from J, the gap between germline ends came to 12 bases. CDR3 loop: CASSLGALDNSPLHF. The CDR3 DNA reads as TGCGCCAGCAGCCTTGGGGCGCTAGATAATTCACCCCTCCACTTT.

CDR3 in amino acids: CARGTSGYYNEQFF. In DNA form, the CDR3 reads TGTGCCAGGGGGACTAGCGGATACTACAATGAGCAGTTCTTC. The chain carries TRBV2 and TRBJ2-1; 11 bases are a match to TRBD2. This CDR3 comprises 14 residues. The V gene's germline CDR1 is SNHLY and CDR2 FYNNEI. The trim removed 9 bases at V and 3 bases at J, leaving 4 bases unmatched.

The gene calls are TRBV9 and TRBJ2-5; no clear D gene. Germline V CDR1 and CDR2: SGDLS, YYNGEE. V was clipped by 0 bases and J by 3 bases, with 12 bases between them. There are 15 residues in the CDR3. The CDR3 coding sequence is TGTGCCAGCAGCGTAGGGTTCGGAGCCAAAGAGACCCAGTACTTC. It translates to CASSVGFGAKETQYF.

V is TRBV28 and J is TRBJ1-5; D is unresolved. Germline CDR1 reads MDHEN; CDR2 reads SYDVKM. CDR3 length: 12 residues. The germline V and J ends were trimmed by 7 bases and 6 bases, with 10 bases remaining between them. The chain's CDR3 is CASKRSLQPQHF. CDR3 coding DNA: TGTGCCAGCAAGAGGAGTCTTCAGCCCCAGCATTTT.

Here the CDR3 reads CASSQGQQSYEQYF. CDR3 sequence (DNA): TGTGCCAGCAGCCAAGGACAGCAGTCCTACGAGCAGTACTTC. This sequence joins TRBV7-9 and TRBJ2-7; tentative D call: TRBD1 (6 bases). V lost 5 bases to trimming and J lost 1 base, with 12 bases between them. This CDR3 comprises 14 residues. Germline V gene lookup returns CDR1 SEHNR and CDR2 FQNEAQ (reference sequence).

This sequence joins TRBV19 and TRBJ2-2, with 8 bases lining up with TRBD1. Germline V lookup: CDR1 LNHDA, CDR2 SQIVND (reference sequence). CDR3 length: 17 residues. The V gene end was trimmed by 4 bases and the J gene end by 2 bases; junction bases not matched to a gene: 9. The CDR3 spells CASSRGRTGKNTGELFF. As DNA, the CDR3 is TGTGCCAGTAGTAGAGGTCGGACAGGGAAAAACACCGGGGAGCTGTTTTTT.

As DNA, the CDR3 is TGTGCCAGCAGTTTTCCTCATTTGATAGCTAATGAAAAACTGTTTTTT. It translates to CASSFPHLIANEKLFF. The V call is TRBV28, the J call TRBJ1-4; D remains ambiguous. The V gene's germline CDR1 is MDHEN and CDR2 SYDVKM. CDR3 length: 16 residues. V was clipped by 3 bases and J by 3 bases, with 14 bases between them.

The chain combines TRBV9 with TRBJ2-7, with D possibly TRBD1 on 5 matching bases. The CDR3 is 15 residues long. In germline, CDR1 is SGDLS, CDR2 YYNGEE. The V and J ends lost 0 bases and 6 bases respectively, with 16 bases between them. In nucleotides, the CDR3 is TGTGCCAGCAGCGTAGGATGGGGCAGGGCTTCCGAGCAGTACTTC. Its translation: CASSVGWGRASEQYF.

The rearrangement uses TRBV14 and TRBJ2-1, with TRBD2 identical over 7 bases. Germline V gives CDR1 SGHDN, CDR2 FVKESK. V lost 6 bases to trimming and J lost 10 bases; unmatched junction nucleotides: 6. CDR3 length: 12 residues. The CDR3 bases are TGTGCCAGCAGAGGGAGGGGATTCGAGCAGTTCTTC. Protein product: CASRGRGFEQFF.

The gene calls are TRBV28 and TRBJ2-1, with D unresolved. The CDR3 consists of 13 residues. V lost 2 bases and J lost 10, with 12 bases in between. CDR1 is MDHEN and CDR2 is SYDVKM in the germline V gene. The DNA of the CDR3 is TGTGCCAGCAGTTTACCCAAGGGTGGGGAGCAGTTCTTC. Its protein is CASSLPKGGEQFF. Combining the CDR3 with reference TRBV28 and TRBJ2-1 gives the whole variable domain DVKVTQSSRYLVKRTGEKVFLECVQDMDHENMFWYRQDPGLGLRLIYFSYDVKMKEKGDIPEGYSVSREKKERFSLILESASTNQTSMYLCASSLPKGGEQFFGPGTRLTVL.

The CDR3 region is CASSYSGQKNEQFF. The CDR3 nucleotides are TGTGCCAGCAGCTACTCCGGGCAAAAGAATGAGCAGTTCTTC. The chain combines TRBV7-2 with TRBJ2-1; D gene unclear. The V end lost 4 bases, the J end lost 7 bases, and 14 bases lay between the germline ends. The CDR3 extends over 14 amino acids. The V gene's germline CDR1 is SGHTA and CDR2 FQGNSA. Complete variable domain (other parts from reference TRBV7-2 and TRBJ2-1): GAGVSQSPSNKVTEKGKDVELRCDPISGHTALYWYRQSLGQGLEFLIYFQGNSAPDKSGLPSDRFSAERTGGSVSTLTIQRTQQEDSAVYLCASSYSGQKNEQFFGPGTRLTVL.

V gene TRBV19 combines with J gene TRBJ1-4, with a tentative D call TRBD1 (5 bases). V was pared by 3 bases and J by 7 bases, with 15 bases between. The V gene's germline CDR1 is LNHDA and CDR2 SQIVND (reference sequence). CDR3 length: 15 amino acids. CDR3 residues: CASSISDGTGEKLFF. CDR3 nucleotide sequence: TGTGCCAGTAGTATTTCGGATGGGACGGGTGAAAAACTGTTTTTT.